Included here is one T cell receptor beta chain sequence, with context. Its antigen is currently unknown. Amplification of TCR beta CDR3 regions used RNA transcripts. RT-PCR was first run with HTBI primers, then multiplex PCR in a second round. TCRdb itself ran the multiplex PCR reads through MiXCR, one entry per CDR3 protein. Of roughly 480,000 distinct CDR3 sequences in the sample, under 15% were seen once. This record belongs to a study of Graves' ophthalmopathy and Graves' hyperthyroidism. Per germline, CDR1 MNHEY and CDR2 SVGAGI. CDR3 size: 13 residues. Trimming shortened V by 0 bases and J by 6 bases, and 8 bases separated the two germline ends. Study results and caveats: Thyroid clonotypes that were expanded above 0.001 frequency mostly also appeared in blood. The 13-signature model separated ophthalmopathy from stable hyperthyroidism at around 88% sensitivity and approximately 81% specificity.

Additional autoimmune diseases, uncontrolled infections, pregnancy or lactation disqualified patients. Diagnoses were established from clinical symptoms, serum thyroxine, TRAb, thyroid ultrasound and orbital computed tomography. The sequence came from a woman in her twenties or thirties with Graves' ophthalmopathy. Sequencing was performed on blood. V gene TRBV6-5 combines with J gene TRBJ1-2; D uncertain. This CDR3 reads CASSYSVMDGYTF. For the CDR3, the DNA is TGTGCCAGCAGTTACTCAGTTATGGATGGCTACACCTTC.